This is a list of T cell receptor beta chains from one sample in a study of cytotoxic CD8 clonotypes in ibrutinib-treated CLL. Measured with immunoSEQ multiplex PCR; TCRdb has only the in-frame clones, and not every one. The data show under 300,000 clones, around 76% seen once. This specimen consisted of PBMCs, obtained at disease progression, from a patient treated with ibrutinib. The receptors were gathered from a human donor with chronic lymphocytic leukemia. CDR3s include the opening cysteine and the closing phenylalanine or tryptophan. The D gene is left open where the match is weak. Not all rows give a size; the values are once, few, many and, for expanded clones, a class.

clone_size: -; d_call: TRBD1; j_call: TRBJ1-2; v_call: TRBV7-2; cdr3_nt: TGTGCCAGCAGCTTTTCCGGGACAGGGGACGGAAGCTATGGCTACACCTTC; cdr3_aa: CASSFSGTGDGSYGYTF
clone_size: -; d_call: TRBD1; j_call: TRBJ1-1; v_call: TRBV18; cdr3_nt: TGTGCCAGCAACAGGGGAGAGAACACTGAAGCTTTCTTT; cdr3_aa: CASNRGENTEAFF
clone_size: -; d_call: -; j_call: TRBJ2-7; v_call: TRBV7-8; cdr3_nt: TGTGCCAGCAGCCGGGACTCCTCCTACGAGCAGTACTTC; cdr3_aa: CASSRDSSYEQYF
clone_size: few; d_call: -; j_call: TRBJ2-7; v_call: TRBV20-1; cdr3_nt: TGCAGTGCTAGTTCTACCTACGAGCAGTACTTC; cdr3_aa: CSASSTYEQYF
clone_size: -; d_call: TRBD1; j_call: TRBJ2-7; v_call: TRBV11-2; cdr3_nt: TGTGCCAGCAGCTTCGACAGGGGTGACGAGCAGTACTTC; cdr3_aa: CASSFDRGDEQYF
clone_size: -; d_call: -; j_call: TRBJ2-5; v_call: TRBV7-2; cdr3_nt: TGTGCCAGCAGCCCGCGGCGGGAGACCCAGTACTTC; cdr3_aa: CASSPRRETQYF
clone_size: few; d_call: TRBD2; j_call: TRBJ2-5; v_call: TRBV5-1; cdr3_nt: TGCGCCAGCAGAAGCGGGGGGGCCGGAGAGACCCAGTACTTC; cdr3_aa: CASRSGGAGETQYF
clone_size: few; d_call: -; j_call: TRBJ1-2; v_call: TRBV7-9; cdr3_nt: TGTGCCAGCAGCGGGGGGACTGACTATGGCTACACCTTC; cdr3_aa: CASSGGTDYGYTF
clone_size: -; d_call: -; j_call: TRBJ2-1; v_call: TRBV7-3; cdr3_nt: TGTGCCAGCAGCTTGCGGGGCCCTACCTACAATGAGCAGTTCTTC; cdr3_aa: CASSLRGPTYNEQFF
clone_size: -; d_call: TRBD2; j_call: TRBJ2-3; v_call: TRBV5-4; cdr3_nt: TGTGCCAGCAGCATGGCCACGGGAGGTACAGATACGCAGTATTTT; cdr3_aa: CASSMATGGTDTQYF
clone_size: -; d_call: TRBD2; j_call: TRBJ2-1; v_call: TRBV7-6; cdr3_nt: TGTGCCAGCAGCTCCTCACCGGGGGGTCTCGGCAATGAGCAGTTCTTC; cdr3_aa: CASSSSPGGLGNEQFF
clone_size: -; d_call: -; j_call: TRBJ1-1; v_call: TRBV4-1; cdr3_nt: TGCGCCAGCAGCCCTAAGCAGAACACTGAAGCTTTCTTT; cdr3_aa: CASSPKQNTEAFF
clone_size: -; d_call: TRBD1; j_call: TRBJ1-6; v_call: TRBV6-1; cdr3_nt: TGTGCCAGCAGTACAGACAGGGCCAGAAATTCACCCCTCCACTTT; cdr3_aa: CASSTDRARNSPLHF
clone_size: -; d_call: -; j_call: TRBJ2-3; v_call: TRBV5-4; cdr3_nt: TGTGCCAGCAGCCCTGCGACCCCGAATACGCAGTATTTT; cdr3_aa: CASSPATPNTQYF
clone_size: -; d_call: -; j_call: TRBJ2-7; v_call: TRBV6-1; cdr3_nt: TGTGCCAGCAGCAGGGGGGACTACCCCCTCGGGCAGTACTTC; cdr3_aa: CASSRGDYPLGQYF
clone_size: -; d_call: -; j_call: TRBJ2-7; v_call: TRBV13; cdr3_nt: TGTGCCAGCAGCTTAGGTGGTGGGAGCTCCTACGAGCAGTACTTC; cdr3_aa: CASSLGGGSSYEQYF